The rows below give T cell receptor beta chains drawn from one sample of a study of T-cell memory formation after mild COVID-19. MiXCR was run by TCRdb on the 5' RACE reads, yielding one entry per CDR3 protein. Of 68,000 or so distinct CDR3 sequences in the sample, 16% were seen once. Sample: PBMCs or a T cell subset sorted from them (not recorded which). The receptor source for this set is an adult woman who had mild COVID-19 (a few samples of this study predate the infection). Cell type and time point are not known. CDR3s include the opening cysteine and the closing phenylalanine or tryptophan. A D gene is named only where the DNA matches it firmly. Clone size is not always given. Where it is, it says once, few, many or a class for expanded clones.

j_call clone_size cdr3_length v_call d_call cdr3_nt cdr3_aa
TRBJ2-7 . 11 TRBV12-3/TRBV12-4 . TGTGCCAGCAGTCAACTTGGCGAGCAGTACTTC CASSQLGEQYF
TRBJ2-2 few 14 TRBV12-3/TRBV12-4 TRBD1 TGTGCCAGCAGCAACAGGGGAACCACCGGGGAGCTGTTTTTT CASSNRGTTGELFF
TRBJ2-2 many 16 TRBV7-6 TRBD2 TGTGCCAGCAGCCGTGGACTAGCGGGAGGTACCGGGGAGCTGTTTTTT CASSRGLAGGTGELFF
TRBJ2-7 few 15 TRBV6-2/TRBV6-3 . TGTGCCAGCAGCCCTACACGGGTGTCCCCCTACGAGCAGTACTTC CASSPTRVSPYEQYF
TRBJ1-2 . 12 TRBV6-5 . TGTGCCAGCAGTTCTTTTGACGGGGGCTACACCTTC CASSSFDGGYTF
TRBJ2-2 . 18 TRBV20-1 TRBD2 TGCAGTGCTAGGGACGCGGGGAGCGGGGATTTAAACACCGGGGAGCTGTTTTTT CSARDAGSGDLNTGELFF
TRBJ2-7 . 14 TRBV20-1 . TGCAGTGCTCGTGCGACCAGTAGCTCCTACGAGCAGTACTTC CSARATSSSYEQYF
TRBJ2-1 . 17 TRBV4-1 . TGCGCCAGCAGCCCACGAGGGGTAGCGGACTGGGACAATGAGCAGTTCTTC CASSPRGVADWDNEQFF
TRBJ2-3 few 18 TRBV6-5 TRBD2 TGTGCCAGCATCAACGACGCCACTAGCGGGTTAAGAGGAGATACGCAGTATTTT CASINDATSGLRGDTQYF
TRBJ2-5 few 12 TRBV29-1 . TGCAGCGTTGAAGGGGGACAAGAGACCCAGTACTTC CSVEGGQETQYF
TRBJ2-7 . 16 TRBV7-9 . TGTGCCAGCAGCCCGCCCACAGGGATTTTTATCTACGAGCAGTACTTC CASSPPTGIFIYEQYF
TRBJ2-1 . 15 TRBV29-1 TRBD2 TGCAGCGTTGCCGGGACTAGCTCCTTGTACAATGAGCAGTTCTTC CSVAGTSSLYNEQFF
TRBJ1-1 few 15 TRBV20-1 . TGCAGTGCTAGGAGTCAGGGAGGCGTGAACACTGAAGCTTTCTTT CSARSQGGVNTEAFF
TRBJ2-7 few 13 TRBV27 . TGTGCCAGCAGTTCCCCCGACAGATTCGAGCAGTACTTC CASSSPDRFEQYF
TRBJ1-1 . 14 TRBV4-1 . TGCGCCAGCAGCCAAGATCGTGGAGGGCCTGAAGCTTTCTTT CASSQDRGGPEAFF
TRBJ2-1 many 14 TRBV5-1 . TGCGCCAGCAGCTTCGACTTGGGGTACAATGAGCAGTTCTTC CASSFDLGYNEQFF
TRBJ1-1 . 15 TRBV12-3/TRBV12-4 . TGTGCCAGCAGTTTGAGATCCAGGGGAATCACTGAAGCTTTCTTT CASSLRSRGITEAFF
TRBJ2-7 . 14 TRBV7-9 TRBD2 TGTGCCAGCAGCTTCGGGGGGAGTGGCGTCGAGCAGTACTTC CASSFGGSGVEQYF
TRBJ2-3 few 14 TRBV11-2 . TGTGCCAGCAGCTTAGTGGGGCTAACAGATACGCAGTATTTT CASSLVGLTDTQYF
TRBJ2-7 . 14 TRBV6-6 TRBD2 TGTGCCAGCAGTTACTCGGGGGGGTTGCTCGAGCAGTACTTC CASSYSGGLLEQYF
TRBJ2-3 . 15 TRBV6-4 TRBD2 TGTGCCAGCAGTGACCAGCGGGGGGAAGCAGATACGCAGTATTTT CASSDQRGEADTQYF
TRBJ2-3 . 13 TRBV10-3 . TGTGCCATCAGTGAGGTCCCTACAGATACGCAGTATTTT CAISEVPTDTQYF
TRBJ2-4 . 16 TRBV4-3 . TGCGCCAGCAGCCAAGATCGCGGCATATTGCTAAACATTCAGTACTTC CASSQDRGILLNIQYF
TRBJ2-3 many 14 TRBV7-2 TRBD2 TGTGCCAGCAGCCTGTCTAGCGGGGGAGATACGCAGTATTTT CASSLSSGGDTQYF
TRBJ1-2 . 15 TRBV5-1 TRBD1 TGCGCCAGCAGCGAGTCGGACAGGGGGCTTGCTGGCTACACCTTC CASSESDRGLAGYTF